The rows below give T cell receptor beta chains drawn from one sample of a study of blood T cell repertoires in COVID-19. Libraries were prepared by immunoSEQ multiplex PCR; TCRdb keeps only in-frame clonotypes and omits some of them. The table shows 200,000 to 250,000 clones, with less than 85% occurring only once. The source material was PBMCs or T cells enriched from blood (not recorded which). The receptors shown here come from a man in his sixties who had recovered from COVID-19. CDR3s include the opening cysteine and the closing phenylalanine or tryptophan. Each record gives: J gene, clone size, CDR3 length, D gene, V gene, CDR3 DNA, CDR3 protein. The D gene is left open where the match is weak. Rows may omit the clone size; those that give it use once, few, many or a size class.

TRBJ2-7,once,14,.,TRBV9,TGTGCCAGCAGCGTAGCCCCCCACAGGGACGAGCAGTACTTC,CASSVAPHRDEQYF
TRBJ2-3,once,16,TRBD1,TRBV24-1,TGTGCCACCAGTGATCCAGGGACAGGGAGCACAGATACGCAGTATTTT,CATSDPGTGSTDTQYF
TRBJ2-5,.,15,.,TRBV11-3,TGTGCCAGCGGACCGGGACTCAGCGGCGGAGAGACCCAGTACTTC,CASGPGLSGGETQYF
TRBJ1-1,.,13,TRBD1,TRBV29-1,TGCAGCGTTTTAGGGGGCTCGAACACTGAAGCTTTCTTT,CSVLGGSNTEAFF
TRBJ1-1,.,15,.,TRBV7-8,TGTGCCAGCAGCCCACAATCAAATTTGAACACTGAAGCTTTCTTT,CASSPQSNLNTEAFF
TRBJ1-4,.,13,.,TRBV12-3/TRBV12-4,TGTGCCAGCAGTAGTCAGGCTAATGAAAAACTGTTTTTT,CASSSQANEKLFF
TRBJ2-7,few,13,.,TRBV11-3,TGTGCCAGCAGCTTAGAAGTTCTCGGCGAGCAGTACTTC,CASSLEVLGEQYF
TRBJ2-3,.,14,.,TRBV3-1/TRBV3-2,TGTGCCAGCAGCCAAGTGGACTCCACAGATACGCAGTATTTT,CASSQVDSTDTQYF
TRBJ1-1,.,12,.,TRBV11-2,TGTGCCAGCAGCGCGACAGGTAGTGAAGCTTTCTTT,CASSATGSEAFF
TRBJ1-1,.,13,TRBD1,TRBV7-6,TGTGCCAGCAGCCGACAGGGGCGGGGTGAAGCTTTCTTT,CASSRQGRGEAFF
TRBJ2-5,few,16,.,TRBV5-1,TGCGCCAGCAGCCTAGGTAGCACGGGGAGCGGGGAGACCCAGTACTTC,CASSLGSTGSGETQYF
TRBJ1-5,.,18,TRBD1,TRBV27,TGTGCCAGCAGTCCTCCGGGACAGGGGGGATCTAGCAATCAGCCCCAGCATTTT,CASSPPGQGGSSNQPQHF
TRBJ1-1,.,16,TRBD1,TRBV5-1,TGCGCCAGCAGCTCAGGGGGCCTTTCAGGGAACACTGAAGCTTTCTTT,CASSSGGLSGNTEAFF
TRBJ1-1,once,13,.,TRBV7-2,TGTGCCAGCAGCCTAAGGGCAGGGGTTGGGGCTTTCTTT,CASSLRAGVGAFF
TRBJ1-2,few,13,TRBD1,TRBV6-5,TGTGCCAGCAGAGTGGGACAGAACTATGGCTACACCTTC,CASRVGQNYGYTF
TRBJ2-7,.,14,.,TRBV7-9,TGTGCCAGCAGCTTAGCGGGCCAGGTCTACGAGCAGTACTTC,CASSLAGQVYEQYF
TRBJ1-1,.,13,.,TRBV7-2,TGTGCCAGCAGCTTAGCGGAAGGGGATAGAGCTTTCTTT,CASSLAEGDRAFF
TRBJ1-1,.,15,TRBD1,TRBV7-2,TGTGCCAGCAGCTTCAACAGGGGGAGGAACACTGAAGCTTTCTTT,CASSFNRGRNTEAFF
TRBJ2-5,once,13,.,TRBV5-1,TGCGCCAGCAGCTTGGTTATTCAAGAGACCCAGTACTTC,CASSLVIQETQYF
TRBJ1-2,.,14,.,TRBV4-3,TGCGCCAGCAGCCCCCTACAGCGGGACTATGGCTACACCTTC,CASSPLQRDYGYTF
TRBJ1-1,.,13,.,TRBV7-9,TGTGCCAGCAGCTTATTAGAGAACACTGAAGCTTTCTTT,CASSLLENTEAFF
TRBJ2-2,.,20,TRBD2,TRBV6-1,TGTGCCAGCAGTGATTGGTGGGGAGCGGGGGCGGAACGAAGCACCGGGGAGCTGTTTTTT,CASSDWWGAGAERSTGELFF
TRBJ2-2,many,16,TRBD1,TRBV5-1,TGCGCCAGCAGCTTGGGACAGGGGTTGGACACCGGGGAGCTGTTTTTT,CASSLGQGLDTGELFF
TRBJ2-7,once,13,.,TRBV4-3,TGCGCCAGCAGCCAAGATCTACAGCCGGAGCAGTACTTC,CASSQDLQPEQYF
TRBJ1-2,.,14,.,TRBV11-1,TGTGCCAGCAGCTTTAACAGCGGTGGCTATGGCTACACCTTC,CASSFNSGGYGYTF
TRBJ2-5,.,14,.,TRBV5-1,TGCGCCAGCAGCTATGACAGTCCCCAAGAGACCCAGTACTTC,CASSYDSPQETQYF
TRBJ2-3,.,14,.,TRBV5-1,TGCGCCAGCAGCTTGTTGCGGAGCACAGATACGCAGTATTTT,CASSLLRSTDTQYF
TRBJ1-2,.,14,TRBD1,TRBV24-1,TGTGCCACCAGTGATCCCGGGACAGCCTATGGCTACACCTTC,CATSDPGTAYGYTF
TRBJ2-1,.,15,TRBD2,TRBV2,TGTGCCAGCAGTCGACTAGCGGGGACAGGCAATGAGCAGTTCTTC,CASSRLAGTGNEQFF
TRBJ2-4,.,15,TRBD2,TRBV5-1,TGCGCCAGCAGCCGGACTAGCGGGGCCAAAAACATTCAGTACTTC,CASSRTSGAKNIQYF
TRBJ2-4,.,15,.,TRBV5-8,TGTGCCAGCAGCTTGATCGGTTTAGCCAAAAACATTCAGTACTTC,CASSLIGLAKNIQYF
TRBJ2-7,.,14,.,TRBV7-9,TGTGCCAGCAGCTTAATGTCCGGTTCCTACGAGCAGTACTTC,CASSLMSGSYEQYF
TRBJ2-1,.,14,TRBD1,TRBV5-1,TGCGCCAGCAGCCCGCGACAGGGGGCGGTTGGGCAGTTCTTC,CASSPRQGAVGQFF
TRBJ2-2,.,13,TRBD1,TRBV19,TGTGCCAGCGGGACAGGGGGCTCCGGGGAGCTGTTTTTT,CASGTGGSGELFF
TRBJ1-3,.,16,.,TRBV4-3,TGCGCCAGCAGCCAAGATCCCCCGGGCTCTGGAAACACCATATATTTT,CASSQDPPGSGNTIYF
TRBJ1-1,.,15,TRBD1,TRBV5-1,TGCGCCAGCAGCTGGCGGGACAGGGTGAACACTGAAGCTTTCTTT,CASSWRDRVNTEAFF
TRBJ2-1,.,15,TRBD1,TRBV6-5,TGTGCCAGCAGTTTAACAGGGGGAGTTTACAATGAGCAGTTCTTC,CASSLTGGVYNEQFF
TRBJ1-4,.,18,TRBD1,TRBV4-3,TGCGCCAGCAGCTCTGCCCCGAAAACACAGGGGAACAATGAAAAACTGTTTTTT,CASSSAPKTQGNNEKLFF
TRBJ1-2,.,16,TRBD1,TRBV2,TGTGCCAGCAGTGAAGGCCGACAGGGGGGAAACTATGGCTACACCTTC,CASSEGRQGGNYGYTF
TRBJ1-2,.,13,TRBD1,TRBV6-4,TGTGCCAGCAGTTCAGGGGGCGCTTCTGGCTACACCTTC,CASSSGGASGYTF
TRBJ1-6,few,16,TRBD1,TRBV2,TGTGCCACAGGGACAGGAGTTAACTCCTATAATTCACCCCTCCACTTT,CATGTGVNSYNSPLHF
TRBJ1-4,.,15,.,TRBV7-2,TGTGCCAGCAGCCACAAGGAGGCGGCACGTGAAAAACTGTTTTTT,CASSHKEAAREKLFF
TRBJ1-2,.,13,.,TRBV27,TGTGCCAGCAGTTTAGGAGGGGCTGATGGCTACACCTTC,CASSLGGADGYTF
TRBJ2-7,.,13,TRBD2,TRBV28,TGTGCCTCCGGGGGGGACCTCTTACGTGGGCAGTACTTC,CASGGDLLRGQYF
TRBJ2-2,.,15,.,TRBV24-1,TGTGCCACCAGTGATGCCGGGATTAGACCCGGGGAGCTGTTTTTT,CATSDAGIRPGELFF
TRBJ1-5,.,14,.,TRBV7-2,TGTGCCAGCAGCCCCGGGTCTGGCAATCAGCCCCAGCATTTT,CASSPGSGNQPQHF
TRBJ1-1,.,14,.,TRBV2,TGTGCCAGCAGCGAGTTGACAGGGAACACTGAAGCTTTCTTT,CASSELTGNTEAFF